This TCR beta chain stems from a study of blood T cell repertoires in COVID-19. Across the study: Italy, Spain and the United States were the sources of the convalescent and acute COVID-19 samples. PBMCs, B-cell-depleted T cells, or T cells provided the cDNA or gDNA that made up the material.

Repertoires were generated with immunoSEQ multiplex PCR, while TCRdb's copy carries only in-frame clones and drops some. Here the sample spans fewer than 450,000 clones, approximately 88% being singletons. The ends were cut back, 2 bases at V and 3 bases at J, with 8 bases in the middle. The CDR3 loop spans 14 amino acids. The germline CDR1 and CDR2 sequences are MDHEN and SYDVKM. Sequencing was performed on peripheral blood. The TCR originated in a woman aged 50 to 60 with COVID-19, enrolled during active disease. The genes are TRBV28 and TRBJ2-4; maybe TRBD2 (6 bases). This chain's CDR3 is CASSLVGGKNIQYF. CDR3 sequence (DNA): TGTGCCAGCAGTTTAGTGGGAGGCAAAAACATTCAGTACTTC.